This record looks at one T cell receptor beta chain sequence and its context. 13 Jbeta primers and 60 Vbeta primers were used for the PCR. Libraries were prepared by immunoSEQ multiplex PCR; TCRdb keeps only in-frame clonotypes and omits some of them. The sample contains around 120,000 clones, around 80% of which appear only once. The data were taken from a study of cytomegalovirus exposure and HLA in healthy donors. The sequencing input was PBMCs. This TCR derives from a human donor in good health.

The CDR3 protein is CASSLSTRLSSPLHF. CDR3 nucleotide sequence: TGTGCCAGCAGTTTATCTACTAGGTTGTCTTCACCCCTCCACTTT. The chain has TRBV28 and TRBJ1-6; no clear D gene. V lost 1 base, J lost 9 bases, and 13 bases lay in between. The CDR3 covers 15 residues. The germline CDR1 and CDR2 sequences are MDHEN and SYDVKM.